What follows are 25 T cell receptor beta chains derived from one specimen sequenced in a study of OX40 agonist ivuxolimab in advanced cancers. Only in-frame clones appear in the TCRdb table, and some are missing; sequencing was by immunoSEQ multiplex PCR. This sample yields roughly 61,000 clones, of which 70% to 90% are seen a single time; approximately 0.32% belongs to the top ten. The starting material was CD4+ or CD8+ T cells sorted from blood, obtained in a trial of the OX40 agonist ivuxolimab. The receptors here all came from an adult with an advanced solid tumor such as melanoma, head and neck, liver or kidney cancer.

The CDR3 spells CASRLDRGAYEQYF. The DNA for the CDR3 is TGTGCCAGCAGACTCGACAGGGGTGCCTACGAGCAGTACTTC. This chain joins TRBV6-5 and TRBJ2-7; TRBD1 matches at 8 bases. With V trimmed by 6 bases and J by 2 bases, 6 bases remained unmatched. CDR3 length: 14 residues. Germline V gene sequence: CDR1 MNHEY, CDR2 SVGAGI.

The chain carries TRBV11-3 and TRBJ2-2, with TRBD1 matching over 9 bases. Germline trimming cut 5 bases from V and 4 bases from J; bases unmatched to any gene: 5. The CDR3 runs to 15 residues. The germline V gene encodes CDR1 SGHNT and CDR2 YENEEA. The CDR3 loop reads CASSPRDRVTGELFF. The CDR3 coding sequence is TGTGCCAGCAGCCCCCGGGACAGGGTCACCGGGGAGCTGTTTTTT.

This chain joins TRBV7-3 and TRBJ2-1, with 8 bases matching TRBD2. The CDR3 contains 15 residues. CDR1 and CDR2 (germline): SGHTA, FQGTGA. Losses at the gene ends were 3 bases for V and 5 bases for J; bases not matched to a gene: 6. The CDR3 sequence: CASSLWAGGHNEQFF. The CDR3 coding sequence is TGTGCCAGCAGCTTGTGGGCGGGGGGCCACAATGAGCAGTTCTTC.

A word on this clone: Sequence at one end of the junction differs from germline and may be a read error. The chain recombines TRBV7-7 with TRBJ1-1, with D possibly being TRBD1 (5 bases). The CDR3 is 14 residues long. CDR1 is SSHAT and CDR2 is FNYEAQ in the germline V gene (reference sequence). Here the CDR3 DNA reads TGTGCTAGCAGCCCAGAGGGGATGAACACTGAAGCTTTCTTT. This gives the protein CASSPEGMNTEAFF.

The chain joins TRBV25-1 to TRBJ1-6; no clear D. Germline CDR1 reads MGHDK; CDR2 reads SYGVNS. V lost 2 bases to trimming and J lost 0 bases, with 8 bases between them. The CDR3 runs 16 residues. The DNA for the CDR3 is TGTGCCAGCAGTGAAGAAACGAGCTCCTATAATTCACCCCTCCACTTT. Translation gives CASSEETSSYNSPLHF.

This rearrangement joins TRBV19 to TRBJ1-2, with a tentative D call TRBD1 (5 bases). Trimming stripped 5 bases from V and 5 bases from J, with 12 bases between. Germline lookup yields CDR1 LNHDA and CDR2 SQIVND (reference sequence). The CDR3 has 13 residues. CDR3 coding DNA: TGTGCCAGTAGTCAGGCAGGGCGGTATGGCTACACCTTC. Its protein is CASSQAGRYGYTF.

V and J are TRBV29-1 and TRBJ1-2; a possible D gene is TRBD1 (6 bases). Trimming cost V 7 bases and J 5 bases, with 23 bases left between them. CDR3 size: 15 residues. Germline lookup yields CDR1 SQVTM and CDR2 ANQGSEA. CDR3 nucleotide sequence: TGCAGCGCGACTTCAGGGGCCCGAGCGTTATATGGCTACACCTTC. It yields the protein CSATSGARALYGYTF.

J is TRBJ2-7 and V is TRBV7-6; D is perhaps TRBD1 (7 bases). The germline V gene has CDR1 SGHVS and CDR2 FNYEAQ. Trimming left V 0 bases short and J 1 base short, with 16 bases between. The CDR3 contains 17 residues. In DNA, the CDR3 is TGTGCCAGCAGCTTAGCGCCCCTGACAGGGACTTCCTACGAGCAGTACTTC. Translating it yields CASSLAPLTGTSYEQYF.

This chain connects TRBV10-3 to TRBJ2-1; 13 nucleotides match TRBD2. The CDR3 is made up of 14 amino acids. V dropped 6 bases and J dropped 5; count of bases not matched to a gene: 1. Germline CDR1 reads ENHRY; CDR2 reads SYGVKD. As DNA, the CDR3 is TGTGCCATCAGGACTAGCGGGGGGCACAATGAGCAGTTCTTC. Translation: CAIRTSGGHNEQFF.

The V gene is TRBV5-1, the J gene TRBJ1-3; a possible D gene is TRBD1 (5 bases). V was pared by 0 bases and J by 0 bases, with 7 bases between. CDR1 and CDR2 (germline): SGHRS, YFSETQ. The length of the CDR3 is 15 residues. The CDR3 spells CASSLEGNSGNTIYF. The CDR3 nucleotides read TGCGCCAGCAGCTTGGAGGGGAACTCTGGAAACACCATATATTTT.

The chain is built from TRBV6-6 and TRBJ1-2, with a tentative D call TRBD1 (5 bases). Germline lookup yields CDR1 MNHNY and CDR2 SVGAGI (reference sequence). This CDR3 has 15 amino acids. V was clipped by 7 bases and J by 0 bases, with 15 bases between them. The CDR3 here is CASTPDRLTNYGYTF. The CDR3 DNA reads TGTGCCAGCACGCCCGACAGACTCACTAACTATGGCTACACCTTC.

V and J are TRBV19 and TRBJ1-1; no clear D gene. V shed 6 bases and J shed 1 base, with 12 bases lying between them. The CDR3 has 14 amino acids. The germline V gene has CDR1 LNHDA and CDR2 SQIVND (reference sequence). CDR3 coding DNA: TGTGCCAGTAGGAGTGTTCCTCGGAACACTGAAGCTTTCTTT. It codes for CASRSVPRNTEAFF.

J is TRBJ2-1 and V is TRBV7-2; 7 nucleotides line up with TRBD1. The J segment lost 6 bases and the V segment lost 5 bases, leaving 10 bases of the junction unmatched. Germline loops: CDR1 SGHTA, CDR2 FQGNSA. The CDR3 has 15 residues. The CDR3 DNA reads TGTGCCAGCAGCCCGAGGACAGGTGGAGGCAATGAGCAGTTCTTC. Residues: CASSPRTGGGNEQFF.

The CDR3 is CASSYGPGGRNEQFF. In DNA form, the CDR3 reads TGTGCCAGCAGTTACGGACCGGGGGGGCGGAATGAGCAGTTCTTC. The chain is built from TRBV6-5 and TRBJ2-1, with 8 bases fitting TRBD2. CDR3 length equals 15 residues. Looked up from germline, CDR1 is MNHEY and CDR2 is SVGAGI. V trimming: 2 bases; J trimming: 7 bases; junction bases outside the gene matches: 7.

The chain employs TRBV5-4 and TRBJ1-2; no definite D call. CDR3 length: 13 amino acids. Germline CDR1 reads SGHNT; CDR2 reads YYREEE (reference sequence). V shed 0 bases and J shed 7 bases, with 10 bases lying between them. CDR3 region: CASSLGRDTGYTF. In nucleotides, the CDR3 is TGTGCCAGCAGCTTGGGCCGCGACACTGGCTACACCTTC.

The chain links TRBV5-6 to TRBJ2-3; TRBD2 matches at 7 bases. V lost 0 bases to trimming and J lost 2 bases; unmatched junction nucleotides: 12. The V gene's germline CDR1 is SGHDT and CDR2 YYEEEE. The CDR3 extends over 18 amino acids. The CDR3 protein is CASSLGLAGLSTTDTQYF. CDR3 in DNA: TGTGCCAGCAGCTTGGGATTAGCGGGCCTTTCAACCACAGATACGCAGTATTTT.

The chain links TRBV15 to TRBJ1-5; D is uncertain. Germline-derived CDR1 and CDR2 are LNHNV and YYDKDF (reference sequence). The CDR3 is 14 residues long. V dropped 8 bases and J dropped 5 bases, with 16 bases sitting between them. The chain's CDR3 is CATGPRGRDQPQHF. CDR3 nucleotides: TGTGCCACCGGCCCACGGGGTAGGGATCAGCCCCAGCATTTT.

The rearrangement uses TRBV7-2 and TRBJ2-3; 8 nucleotides line up with TRBD1. The CDR3 runs 16 residues. V lost 3 bases to trimming and J lost 0 bases; unmatched junction nucleotides: 5. In germline, CDR1 is SGHTA, CDR2 FQGNSA. This CDR3 is CASSLTGVLSTDTQYF. As DNA, the CDR3 is TGTGCCAGCAGCTTGACAGGGGTGTTAAGCACAGATACGCAGTATTTT.

This chain uses TRBV6-6 with TRBJ1-5; D may be TRBD1 (5 bases). V lost 10 bases, J lost 6 bases, and 16 bases lay in between. The CDR3 totals 13 residues. CDR1 and CDR2 (germline): MNHNY, SVGAGI (reference sequence). CDR3 protein: CATSRGVLQPQHF. The CDR3, as DNA: TGTGCCACCTCGCGAGGGGTGCTTCAGCCCCAGCATTTT.

Here the CDR3 DNA reads TGTGCCAGCAATCTAGCGGGGGTGCATGAGCAGTTCTTC. It specifies CASNLAGVHEQFF. The J gene is TRBJ2-1, the V gene TRBV6-1, with TRBD2 matching 10 bases. The V and J ends lost 7 bases and 8 bases, in that order; junction bases with no gene match: 5. Germline V CDR1 and CDR2: MNHNS, SASEGT. The CDR3 sequence is 13 residues long.

The chain is built from TRBV18 and TRBJ1-3; no reliable D call. CDR3 length equals 15 residues. Trimming left V 0 bases short and J 0 bases short, with 6 bases between. Germline V gives CDR1 KGHSH, CDR2 LQKENI. The CDR3 here is CASSPPPLSGNTIYF. CDR3 in DNA: TGTGCCAGCTCACCACCCCCGCTCTCTGGAAACACCATATATTTT.

This clone was observed a few times. The chain is built from TRBV6-1 and TRBJ2-5; 11 bases are a match to TRBD2. Germline loops: CDR1 MNHNS, CDR2 SASEGT. The ends lost 0 bases at V and 6 bases at J; junction bases unmatched: 3. This CDR3 comprises 15 residues. The CDR3 loop is CASSEASGGGKTQYF. CDR3 coding DNA: TGTGCCAGCAGTGAAGCTAGCGGGGGGGGAAAGACCCAGTACTTC.

The chain has TRBV9 and TRBJ1-3, with D tentatively TRBD1 (6 bases). The CDR3 runs to 15 residues. Deletions cut 3 bases from V and 0 bases from J, with 10 bases between. Germline V gene lookup returns CDR1 SGDLS and CDR2 YYNGEE. The CDR3 here is CASSAGQYSGNTIYF. As DNA, the CDR3 is TGTGCCAGCAGCGCCGGACAGTACTCTGGAAACACCATATATTTT. Drawing the rest from reference TRBV9 and TRBJ1-3, the complete variable domain is DSGVTQTPKHLITATGQRVTLRCSPRSGDLSVYWYQQSLDQGLQFLIQYYNGEERAKGNILERFSAQQFPDLHSELNLSSLELGDSALYFCASSAGQYSGNTIYFGEGSWLTVV.

V gene TRBV6-5 combines with J gene TRBJ1-2, with D perhaps TRBD1 (6 bases). CDR3 length: 13 residues. Germline CDR1 is MNHEY and CDR2 is SVGAGI. V lost 8 bases and J lost 6, with 16 bases in between. The CDR3, as DNA: TGTGCCAGCGCATTGTACAGGGAAGATGGCTACACCTTC. Encoded protein: CASALYREDGYTF.

This clone has a single count. The V gene is TRBV15, the J gene TRBJ1-4, with 9 bases aligning to TRBD1. Germline CDR1 LNHNV, CDR2 YYDKDF (reference sequence). Trimming cost V 11 bases and J 8 bases; bases outside gene matches: 9. This CDR3 is built from 13 residues. The CDR3 nucleotides are TGTGCCTCCAACAGGGGGCATTTAGAAAAACTGTTTTTT. It encodes CASNRGHLEKLFF.